This T cell receptor (beta chain) was sequenced for a study of OX40 agonist ivuxolimab in advanced cancers. As for the study in general: Patients with hepatocellular carcinoma, melanoma, renal cell or head and neck cancer made up the dose-escalation patients. Patients achieving partial responses numbered three: one hepatocellular carcinoma case and two cutaneous melanoma cases. Overall study results and limits: Doses of 0.1 to 3.0 mg/kg were accompanied by clonal expansion of CD4+ and CD8+ blood T cells by week 6.

Some clones are missing from TCRdb's copy, which holds only in-frame ones; the method was immunoSEQ multiplex PCR. The profile shows tens of thousands of clones, approximately 94% of them singletons. Turning to this clone: Its specificity is unknown.

The receptor was isolated from an adult with an advanced solid tumor such as melanoma, head and neck, liver or kidney cancer. Sample: CD4+ or CD8+ T cells sorted from blood, taken in a trial of the OX40 agonist ivuxolimab.

CDR3 sequence: CASKWAGALGSPLHF. CDR3 sequence (DNA): TGTGCCAGCAAGTGGGCAGGGGCCCTGGGTTCACCCCTCCACTTT. The chain recombines TRBV6-5 with TRBJ1-6, with D possibly TRBD1 on 6 matching bases. With 7 bases removed from V and 9 bases from J, the gap between germline ends came to 19 bases. The CDR3 consists of 15 residues. CDR1 and CDR2 (germline): MNHEY, SVGAGI.